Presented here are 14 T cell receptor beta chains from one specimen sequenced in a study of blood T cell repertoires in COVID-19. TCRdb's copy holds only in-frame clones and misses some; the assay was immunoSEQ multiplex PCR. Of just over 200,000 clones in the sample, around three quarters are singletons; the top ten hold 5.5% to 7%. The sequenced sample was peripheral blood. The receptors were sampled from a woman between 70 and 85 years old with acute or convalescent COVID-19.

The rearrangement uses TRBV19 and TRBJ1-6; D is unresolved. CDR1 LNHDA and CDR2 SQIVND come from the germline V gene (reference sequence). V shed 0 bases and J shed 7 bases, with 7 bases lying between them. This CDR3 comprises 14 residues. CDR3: CASSIEGSNSPLHF. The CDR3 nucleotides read TGTGCCAGTAGTATAGAGGGGAGCAATTCACCCCTCCACTTT. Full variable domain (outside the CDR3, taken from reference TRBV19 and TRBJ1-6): DGGITQSPKYLFRKEGQNVTLSCEQNLNHDAMYWYRQDPGQGLRLIYYSQIVNDFQKGDIAEGYSVSREKKESFPLTVTSAQKNPTAFYLCASSIEGSNSPLHFGNGTRLTVT.

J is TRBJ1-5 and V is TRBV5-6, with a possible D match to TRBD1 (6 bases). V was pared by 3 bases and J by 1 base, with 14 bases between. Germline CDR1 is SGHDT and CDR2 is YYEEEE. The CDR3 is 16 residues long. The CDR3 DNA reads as TGTGCCAGCAGCTCTACAGGGTCTGGGAGCAATCAGCCCCAGCATTTT. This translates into CASSSTGSGSNQPQHF.

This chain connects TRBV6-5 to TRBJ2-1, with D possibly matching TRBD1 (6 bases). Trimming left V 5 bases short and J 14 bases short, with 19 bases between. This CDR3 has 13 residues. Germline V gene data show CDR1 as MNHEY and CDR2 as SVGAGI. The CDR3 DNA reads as TGTGCCAGCAGTAACAGGGTAATAACGCGTGAGTTCTTC. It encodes CASSNRVITREFF.

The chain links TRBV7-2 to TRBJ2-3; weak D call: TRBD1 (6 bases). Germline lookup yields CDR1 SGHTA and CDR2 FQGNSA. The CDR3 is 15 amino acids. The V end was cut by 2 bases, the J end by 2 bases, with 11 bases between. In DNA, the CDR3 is TGTGCCAGCAGCTTAACAGGGAAACTCACAGATACGCAGTATTTT. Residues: CASSLTGKLTDTQYF.

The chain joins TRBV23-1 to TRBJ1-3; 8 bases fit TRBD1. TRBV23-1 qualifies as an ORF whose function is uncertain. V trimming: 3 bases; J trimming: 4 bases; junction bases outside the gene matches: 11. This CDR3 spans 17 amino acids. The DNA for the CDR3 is TGCGCCAGCAGTCAGGGACAGGATCCTCTGCGGGGAAACACCATATATTTT. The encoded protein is CASSQGQDPLRGNTIYF.

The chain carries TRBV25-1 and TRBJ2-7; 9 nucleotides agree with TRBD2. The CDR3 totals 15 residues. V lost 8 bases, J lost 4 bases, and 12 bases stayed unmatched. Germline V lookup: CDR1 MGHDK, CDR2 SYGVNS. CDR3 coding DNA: TGTGCCAGCTTCTCGGGGACTAGCAGAGGTTACGAGCAGTACTTC. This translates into CASFSGTSRGYEQYF.

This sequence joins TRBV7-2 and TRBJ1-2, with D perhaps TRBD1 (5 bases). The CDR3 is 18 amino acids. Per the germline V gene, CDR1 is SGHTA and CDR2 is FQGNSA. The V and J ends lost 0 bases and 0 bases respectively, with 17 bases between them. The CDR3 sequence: CASSLAAGGITANYGYTF. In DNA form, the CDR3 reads TGTGCCAGCAGCTTAGCGGCTGGGGGGATTACGGCTAACTATGGCTACACCTTC.

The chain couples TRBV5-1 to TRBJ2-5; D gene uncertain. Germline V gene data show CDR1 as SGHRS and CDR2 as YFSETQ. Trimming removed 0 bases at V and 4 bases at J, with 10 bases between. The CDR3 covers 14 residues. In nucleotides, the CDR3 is TGCGCCAGCAGCTTGGCACAGACCGTAGAGACCCAGTACTTC. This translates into CASSLAQTVETQYF.

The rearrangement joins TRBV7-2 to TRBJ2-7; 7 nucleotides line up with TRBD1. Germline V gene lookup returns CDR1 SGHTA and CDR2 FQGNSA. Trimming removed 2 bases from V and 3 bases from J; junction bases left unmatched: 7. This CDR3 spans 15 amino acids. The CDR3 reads CASSLIPGTVYEQYF. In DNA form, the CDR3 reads TGTGCCAGCAGCTTAATTCCCGGGACAGTCTACGAGCAGTACTTC.

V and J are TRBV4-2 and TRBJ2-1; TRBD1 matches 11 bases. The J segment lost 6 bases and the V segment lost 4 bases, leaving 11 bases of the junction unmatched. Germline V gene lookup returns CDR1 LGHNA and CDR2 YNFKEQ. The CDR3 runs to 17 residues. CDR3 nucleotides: TGTGCCAGCAGCCTTTTATGGCGGGACAGGGGGTTCAATGAGCAGTTCTTC. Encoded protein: CASSLLWRDRGFNEQFF.

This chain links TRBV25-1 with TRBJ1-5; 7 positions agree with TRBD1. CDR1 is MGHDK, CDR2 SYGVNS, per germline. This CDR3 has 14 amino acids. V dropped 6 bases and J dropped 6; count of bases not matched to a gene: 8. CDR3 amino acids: CASSRTGDGQPQHF. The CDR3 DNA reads TGTGCCAGCAGCCGCACAGGGGACGGTCAGCCCCAGCATTTT.

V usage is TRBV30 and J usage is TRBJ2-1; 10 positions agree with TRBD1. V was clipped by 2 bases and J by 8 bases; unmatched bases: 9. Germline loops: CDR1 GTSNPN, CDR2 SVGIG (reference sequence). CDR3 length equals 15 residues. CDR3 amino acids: CAWSRGQGKVDEQFF. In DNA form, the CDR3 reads TGTGCCTGGAGTCGGGGACAGGGGAAAGTCGATGAGCAGTTCTTC.

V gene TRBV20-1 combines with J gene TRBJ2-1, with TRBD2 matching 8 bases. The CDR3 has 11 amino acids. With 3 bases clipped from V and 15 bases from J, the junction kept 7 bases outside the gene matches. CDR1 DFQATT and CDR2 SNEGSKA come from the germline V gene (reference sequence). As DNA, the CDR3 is TGCAGTGCTAGTAGAGCGGGAGAGTGGTTCTTC. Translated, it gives CSASRAGEWFF.

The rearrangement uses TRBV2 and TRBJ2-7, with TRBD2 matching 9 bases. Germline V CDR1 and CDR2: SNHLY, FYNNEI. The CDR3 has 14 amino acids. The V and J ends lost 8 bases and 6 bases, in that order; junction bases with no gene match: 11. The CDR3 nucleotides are TGTGCCAGCGGGGTAGGGCCTAGCGGGACCGAGCAGTACTTC. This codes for CASGVGPSGTEQYF. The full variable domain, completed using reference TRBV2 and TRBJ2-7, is EPEVTQTPSHQVTQMGQEVILRCVPISNHLYFYWYRQILGQKVEFLVSFYNNEISEKSEIFDDQFSVERPDGSNFTLKIRSTKLEDSAMYFCASGVGPSGTEQYFGPGTRLTVT.